Sequencing of this T cell receptor (beta chain) was carried out in a study of blood T cell repertoires in COVID-19. Study as a whole: The study drew acute and convalescent COVID-19 samples from the United States, Italy and Spain.

TCRdb's table, derived via immunoSEQ multiplex PCR, lists solely in-frame clones and lacks some. The sample consists of 100,000 or so clones, less than 85% of them appearing once. The sample taken for sequencing was peripheral blood. This clonotype was sampled from a woman between 65 and 79 years old with active or convalescent COVID-19.

CDR3 DNA sequence: TGTGCCAGCAGCACAACTAATGAAAAACTGTTTTTT. Translating it yields CASSTTNEKLFF. The chain uses TRBV2 and TRBJ1-4; D uncertain. This CDR3 has 12 residues. Trimming removed 6 bases from V and 0 bases from J, with 2 bases in between. Germline CDR1 reads SNHLY; CDR2 reads FYNNEI. Variable domain in full (rest from reference TRBV2 and TRBJ1-4): EPEVTQTPSHQVTQMGQEVILRCVPISNHLYFYWYRQILGQKVEFLVSFYNNEISEKSEIFDDQFSVERPDGSNFTLKIRSTKLEDSAMYFCASSTTNEKLFFGSGTQLSVL.